This TCR beta chain was captured in a study of cytomegalovirus exposure and HLA in healthy donors. The study's findings and limits: In a later analysis, TCR association rates varied by HLA locus: DRB1 most, HLA-C fewest.

The donors comprised healthy bone marrow donors. The trim removed 5 bases at V and 0 bases at J, leaving 12 bases unmatched. This CDR3 contains 18 residues. Germline V gene lookup returns CDR1 MNHEY and CDR2 SMNVEV (reference sequence). This PCR relied on a set of 60 Vbeta primers and 13 Jbeta primers. Sequenced by immunoSEQ multiplex PCR; TCRdb stores in-frame clones only, minus some. Of around 100,000 clones in the sample, about 77% were seen once. As concerns this clone: What it binds is unknown.

The TCR sequence derives from a male donor in good health and CMV-seropositive. The chain uses TRBV27 and TRBJ2-1; TRBD1 matches 8 bases. Source material: PBMCs. The CDR3 bases are TGTGCCAGCAGTCCACTACAGGGGGTATCGGGCTCCTACAATGAGCAGTTCTTC. It translates to CASSPLQGVSGSYNEQFF.